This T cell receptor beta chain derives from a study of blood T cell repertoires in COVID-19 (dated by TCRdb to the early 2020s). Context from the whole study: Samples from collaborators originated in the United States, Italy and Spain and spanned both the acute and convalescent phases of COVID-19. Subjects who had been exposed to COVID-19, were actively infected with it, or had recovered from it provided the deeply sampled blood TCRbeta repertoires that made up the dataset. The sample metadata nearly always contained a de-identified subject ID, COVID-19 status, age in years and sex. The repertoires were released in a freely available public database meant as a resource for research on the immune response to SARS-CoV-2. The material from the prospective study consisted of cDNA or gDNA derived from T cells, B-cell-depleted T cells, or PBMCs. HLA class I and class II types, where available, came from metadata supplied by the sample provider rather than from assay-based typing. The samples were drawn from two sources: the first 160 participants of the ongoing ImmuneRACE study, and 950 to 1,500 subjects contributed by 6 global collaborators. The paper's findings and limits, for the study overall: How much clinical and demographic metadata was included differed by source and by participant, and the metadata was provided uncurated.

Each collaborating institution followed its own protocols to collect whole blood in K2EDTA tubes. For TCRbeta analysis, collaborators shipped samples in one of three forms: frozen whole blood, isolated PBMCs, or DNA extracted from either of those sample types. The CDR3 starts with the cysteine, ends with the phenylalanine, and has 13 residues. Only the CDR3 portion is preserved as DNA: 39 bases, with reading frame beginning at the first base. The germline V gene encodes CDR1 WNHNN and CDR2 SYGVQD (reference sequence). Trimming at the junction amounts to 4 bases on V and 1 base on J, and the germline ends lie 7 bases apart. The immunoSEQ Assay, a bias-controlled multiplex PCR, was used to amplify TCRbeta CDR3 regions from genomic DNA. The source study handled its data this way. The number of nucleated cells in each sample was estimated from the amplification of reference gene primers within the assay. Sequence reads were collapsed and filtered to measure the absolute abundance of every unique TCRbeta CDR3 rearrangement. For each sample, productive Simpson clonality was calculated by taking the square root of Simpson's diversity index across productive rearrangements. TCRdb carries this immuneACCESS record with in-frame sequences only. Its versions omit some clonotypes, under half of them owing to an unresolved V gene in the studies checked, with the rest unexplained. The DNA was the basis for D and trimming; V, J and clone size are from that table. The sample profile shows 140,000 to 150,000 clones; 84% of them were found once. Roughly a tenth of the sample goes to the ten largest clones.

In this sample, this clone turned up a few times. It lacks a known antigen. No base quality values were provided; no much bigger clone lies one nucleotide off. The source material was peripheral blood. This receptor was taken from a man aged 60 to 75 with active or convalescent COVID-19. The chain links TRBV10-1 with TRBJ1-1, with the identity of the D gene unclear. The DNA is TGCGCCAGCAGTGCCGTACAGAACACTGAAGCTTTCTTT. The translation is CASSAVQNTEAFF.